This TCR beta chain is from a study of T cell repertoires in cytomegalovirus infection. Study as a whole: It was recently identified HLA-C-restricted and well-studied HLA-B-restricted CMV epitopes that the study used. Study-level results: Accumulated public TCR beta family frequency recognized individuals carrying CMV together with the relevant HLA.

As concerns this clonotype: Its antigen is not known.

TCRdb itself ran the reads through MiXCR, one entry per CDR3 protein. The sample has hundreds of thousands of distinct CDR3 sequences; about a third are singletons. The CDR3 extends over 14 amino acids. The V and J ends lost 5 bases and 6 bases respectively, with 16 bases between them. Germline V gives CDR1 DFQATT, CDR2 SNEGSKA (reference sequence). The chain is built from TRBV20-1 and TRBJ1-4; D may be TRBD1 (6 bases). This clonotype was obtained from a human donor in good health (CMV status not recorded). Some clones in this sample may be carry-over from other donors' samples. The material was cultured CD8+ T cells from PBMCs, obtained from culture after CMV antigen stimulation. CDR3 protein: CSAGKRDTYEKLFF. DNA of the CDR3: TGCAGTGCTGGAAAGAGGGACACCTATGAAAAACTGTTTTTT.